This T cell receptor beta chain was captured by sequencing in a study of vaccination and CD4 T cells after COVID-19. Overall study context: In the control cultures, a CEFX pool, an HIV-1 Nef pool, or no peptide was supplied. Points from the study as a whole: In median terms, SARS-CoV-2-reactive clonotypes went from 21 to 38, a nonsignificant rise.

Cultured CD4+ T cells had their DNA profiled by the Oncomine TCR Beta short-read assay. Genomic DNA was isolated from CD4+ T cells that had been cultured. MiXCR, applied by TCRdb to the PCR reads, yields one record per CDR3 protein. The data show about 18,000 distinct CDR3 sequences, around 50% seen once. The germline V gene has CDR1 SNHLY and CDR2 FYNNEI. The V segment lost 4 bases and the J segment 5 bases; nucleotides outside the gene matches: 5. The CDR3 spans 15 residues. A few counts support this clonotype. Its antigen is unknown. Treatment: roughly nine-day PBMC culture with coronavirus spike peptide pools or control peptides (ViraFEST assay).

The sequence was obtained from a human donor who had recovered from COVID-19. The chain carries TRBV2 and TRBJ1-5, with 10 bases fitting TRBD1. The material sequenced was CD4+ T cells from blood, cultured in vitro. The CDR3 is CASSGVTGGYQPQHF. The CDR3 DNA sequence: TGTGCCAGCAGTGGCGTGACAGGGGGCTATCAGCCCCAGCATTTT.